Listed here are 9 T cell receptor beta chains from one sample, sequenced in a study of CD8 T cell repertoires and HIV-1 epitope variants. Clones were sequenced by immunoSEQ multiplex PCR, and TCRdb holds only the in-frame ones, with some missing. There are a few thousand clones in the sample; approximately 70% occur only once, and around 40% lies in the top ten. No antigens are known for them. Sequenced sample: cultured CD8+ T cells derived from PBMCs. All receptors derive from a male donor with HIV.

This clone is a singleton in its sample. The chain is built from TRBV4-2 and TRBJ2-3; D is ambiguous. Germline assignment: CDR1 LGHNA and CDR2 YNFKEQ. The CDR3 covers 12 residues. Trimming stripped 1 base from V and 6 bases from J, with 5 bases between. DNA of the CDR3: TGTGCCAGCAGCCAAGTTTCGGATACGCAGTATTTT. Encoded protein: CASSQVSDTQYF.

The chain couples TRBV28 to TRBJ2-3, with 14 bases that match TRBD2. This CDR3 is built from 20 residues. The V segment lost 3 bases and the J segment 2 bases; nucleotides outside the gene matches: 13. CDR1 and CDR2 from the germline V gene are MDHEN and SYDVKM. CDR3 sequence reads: CASSLVTSGRARFSTDTQYF. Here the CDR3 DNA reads TGTGCCAGCAGTTTGGTGACTAGCGGGAGGGCCCGGTTCTCCACAGATACGCAGTATTTT.

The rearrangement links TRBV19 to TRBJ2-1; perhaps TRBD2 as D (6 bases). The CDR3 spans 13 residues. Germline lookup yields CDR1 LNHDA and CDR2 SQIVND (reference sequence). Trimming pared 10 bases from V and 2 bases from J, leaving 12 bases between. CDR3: CATETSTYNEQFF. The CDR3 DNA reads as TGTGCCACCGAAACTAGCACCTACAATGAGCAGTTCTTC.

The CDR3 reads CASSSSTSFHEQYF. CDR3 nucleotides: TGTGCCAGCAGTTCGTCGACTAGTTTCCACGAGCAGTACTTC. V usage is TRBV28 and J usage is TRBJ2-7; TRBD2 is a possible D gene (6 bases). Germline V gene lookup returns CDR1 MDHEN and CDR2 SYDVKM. V was cut by 4 bases and J by 5 bases, with 15 bases left in between. The CDR3 is made up of 14 amino acids.

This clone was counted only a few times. The CDR3 nucleotides are TGTGCCAGCAGTTTCAGGGGGACAGGGGGTCATACCTACGAGCAGTACTTC. Residues: CASSFRGTGGHTYEQYF. The chain uses TRBV28 and TRBJ2-7; 11 bases line up with TRBD1. With V trimmed by 3 bases and J by 2 bases, 9 bases remained unmatched. The CDR3 loop spans 17 amino acids. CDR1 and CDR2 from the germline V gene are MDHEN and SYDVKM. Drawing the rest from reference TRBV28 and TRBJ2-7, the complete variable domain is DVKVTQSSRYLVKRTGEKVFLECVQDMDHENMFWYRQDPGLGLRLIYFSYDVKMKEKGDIPEGYSVSREKKERFSLILESASTNQTSMYLCASSFRGTGGHTYEQYFGPGTRLTVT.

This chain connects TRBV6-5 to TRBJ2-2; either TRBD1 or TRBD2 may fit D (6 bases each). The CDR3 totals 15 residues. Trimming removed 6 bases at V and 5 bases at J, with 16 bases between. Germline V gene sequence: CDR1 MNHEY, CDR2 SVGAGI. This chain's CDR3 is CASRGAGGGTGELFF. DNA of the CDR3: TGTGCCAGCAGAGGCGCCGGGGGCGGGACCGGGGAGCTGTTTTTT.

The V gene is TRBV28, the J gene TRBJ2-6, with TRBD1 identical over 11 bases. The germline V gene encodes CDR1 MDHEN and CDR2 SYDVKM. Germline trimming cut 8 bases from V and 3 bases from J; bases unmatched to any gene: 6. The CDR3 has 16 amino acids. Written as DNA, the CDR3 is TGTGCCAGCCGCGGGACAGGGGGGTTTGGGGCCAACGTCCTGACTTTC. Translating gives CASRGTGGFGANVLTF.

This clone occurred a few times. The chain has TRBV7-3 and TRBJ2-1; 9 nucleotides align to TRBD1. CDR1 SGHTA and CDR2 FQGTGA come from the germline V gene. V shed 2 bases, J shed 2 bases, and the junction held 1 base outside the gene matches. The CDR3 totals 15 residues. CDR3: CASSLGTGTYNEQFF. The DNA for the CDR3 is TGTGCCAGCAGCTTAGGGACAGGGACCTACAATGAGCAGTTCTTC.

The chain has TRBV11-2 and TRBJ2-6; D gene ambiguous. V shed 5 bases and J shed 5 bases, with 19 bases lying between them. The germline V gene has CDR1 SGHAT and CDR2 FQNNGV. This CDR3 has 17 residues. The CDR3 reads CASSKLKQQSRANVLTF. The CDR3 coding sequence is TGTGCCAGCAGCAAGCTCAAGCAACAAAGTCGGGCCAACGTCCTGACTTTC. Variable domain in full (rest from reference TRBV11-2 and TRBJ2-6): EAGVAQSPRYKIIEKRQSVAFWCNPISGHATLYWYQQILGQGPKLLIQFQNNGVVDDSQLPKDRFSAERLKGVDSTLKIQPAKLEDSAVYLCASSKLKQQSRANVLTFGAGSRLTVL.